Presented here are 7 T cell receptor beta chains from one specimen sequenced in a study of tumor and adjacent non-tumor tissue in lung cancer. This sample's RNA came from whole unsorted tissue. Distant lung tissue was collected more than 3 cm away from the tumor edge. TCRbeta libraries were built with three rounds of nested PCR, modified from ARM-PCR. TCRdb passed the multiplex PCR reads through MiXCR, listing each CDR3 protein once. Altogether 80,000 to 100,000 distinct CDR3 sequences are present, 75% to 85% being singletons, with the ten largest covering about 31%. Sequencing input: distant non-tumor lung tissue. The receptors were gathered from a man aged 55 to 70 with small cell lung cancer.

V usage is TRBV28 and J usage is TRBJ2-1, with 11 bases lining up with TRBD2. With V trimmed by 7 bases and J by 7 bases, 12 bases remained unmatched. The germline gives CDR1 MDHEN, CDR2 SYDVKM. There are 16 residues in the CDR3. CDR3 nucleotides: TGTGCCAGCACTCCCCCTATAGCGGGAGGGATGAATGAGCAGTTCTTC. This encodes CASTPPIAGGMNEQFF. Variable domain in full (rest from reference TRBV28 and TRBJ2-1): DVKVTQSSRYLVKRTGEKVFLECVQDMDHENMFWYRQDPGLGLRLIYFSYDVKMKEKGDIPEGYSVSREKKERFSLILESASTNQTSMYLCASTPPIAGGMNEQFFGPGTRLTVL.

A note on this clonotype: Germline and junction disagree at one end, which may indicate a read error. The chain couples TRBV5-5 to TRBJ2-2, with D possibly called TRBD1 or TRBD2 (5 bases each). The CDR3 has 15 amino acids. Germline V lookup: CDR1 SGHKS, CDR2 YYEKEE (reference sequence). CDR3 coding DNA: TGTACCAGCAGCCGAGGAAACAGGTACACCGGGGAGCTGTTCTTT. It yields the protein CTSSRGNRYTGELFF.

With regard to this clonotype: Germline and junction disagree at one end, which may indicate a read error. V is TRBV4-2 and J is TRBJ1-4; D ambiguous. Per the germline V gene, CDR1 is LGHNA and CDR2 is YNFKEQ. The CDR3 is made up of 15 amino acids. CDR3 sequence reads: CVSSQTVLANEKLFF. DNA for the CDR3: TGTGTCAGCAGCCAAACCGTGCTGGCTAATGAAAAACTGTTTTTT.

For this clonotype: Here the CDR3 omits its conserved ending phenylalanine or tryptophan, so a read error is the likely source. The chain uses TRBV4-1 and TRBJ1-2, with D hard to call. Per the germline V gene, CDR1 is MGHRA and CDR2 is YSYEKL. The CDR3 runs 16 residues. V was trimmed by 7 bases and J by 5 bases, leaving 23 bases between them. The CDR3 loop reads CASKYQVVDGPYGYTI. DNA for the CDR3: TGCGCCAGCAAGTACCAAGTGGTAGACGGCCCGTATGGCTACACCATC.

Concerning this clonotype itself: This CDR3 fails to terminate in the conserved phenylalanine or tryptophan, so it likely reflects a read error. The chain combines TRBV7-9 with TRBJ2-2, with D hard to call. The CDR3 has 15 amino acids. V lost 7 bases and J lost 7, with 19 bases in between. Germline V CDR1 and CDR2: SEHNR, FQNEAQ (reference sequence). The CDR3 loop is CASNHSVRARGELFY. DNA of the CDR3: TGTGCCAGCAACCACTCCGTTCGGGCCCGCGGGGAGCTGTTTTAT.

Turning to this clonotype: No conserved phenylalanine or tryptophan is present at the end of the CDR3, so a read error is the likely explanation. The chain carries TRBV12-3 or TRBV12-4 and TRBJ2-1; the D gene could be TRBD1 or TRBD2 (6 bases each). The CDR3 has 14 residues. The V and J ends lost 11 bases and 12 bases respectively, with 26 bases between them. CDR3 in amino acids: CAGTGRQGISVQFL. CDR3 nucleotide sequence: TGTGCCGGCACAGGGAGGCAGGGAATTAGTGTGCAGTTCCTC.

In the case of this clonotype: The germline gene is not matched at one end of the junction; a read error may be the cause. CDR3: CGSSLTRQGAGPQYF. For the CDR3, the DNA is TGTGGCAGCAGCTTAACTCGACAGGGGGCAGGGCCCCAGTACTTC. The chain carries TRBV11-2 and TRBJ2-1, with 10 bases aligning to TRBD1. TRBJ2-5 matches the DNA end more closely, so the J call is doubtful. Germline V gives CDR1 SGHAT, CDR2 FQNNGV. CDR3 size: 15 residues.